This T cell receptor (beta chain) stems from a study of blood T cell repertoires in COVID-19. Across the whole study: Acute-phase and convalescent COVID-19 samples originated in the United States, Italy and Spain. Sample material is recorded as cDNA or gDNA derived from T cells, B-cell-depleted T cells, or PBMCs.

This CDR3 is 15 amino acids long. V shed 7 bases and J 3 bases; nucleotides not matched to a gene: 4. Germline CDR1 SNHLY, CDR2 FYNNEI. Original handling: Nucleated cell number was recorded as an estimate derived from reference gene primer amplification. The repertoire was sequenced with immunoSEQ multiplex PCR; TCRdb's copy has only in-frame clones and lacks some. From that table come the V and J calls and clone size; the DNA was used to work out D and trimming. Of a few hundred thousand clones in the sample, roughly 80% are singletons; the top ten hold roughly 10%. The material sequenced was peripheral blood. The receptor was isolated from an elderly man with acute or convalescent COVID-19. The chain recombines TRBV2 with TRBJ2-1, with 12 bases matching TRBD2. In nucleotides, the CDR3 is TGTGCCAGCATTGGACTAGCGGGGAACTACAATGAGCAGTTCTTC. It encodes CASIGLAGNYNEQFF.